This T cell receptor beta chain is drawn from a study of cytomegalovirus exposure and HLA in healthy donors. Points on this clone: Its antigen remains unidentified.

Regarding the study as a whole: Rare sequences made up most TCRs, while some public TCRs were found in many donors. It was likely that a cluster of highly shared sequence variants was a sequencing artifact. TCR beta sequences reportedly predicted most subjects' HLA-A and HLA-B alleles accurately. Cytomegalovirus association was listed for 170 or so TCR beta chains.

J was trimmed by 5 bases and V by 2 bases; bases with no gene match: 3. This CDR3 comprises 14 residues. Germline CDR1 reads SGHTA; CDR2 reads FQGNSA. The PCR ran on 60 Vbeta and 13 Jbeta primers. Here immunoSEQ multiplex PCR was the method, and the copy in TCRdb shows in-frame clones only, minus some. The sample records around 170,000 clones, approximately 81% being singletons. The clonotype originates from a boy between 2 and 10 years old in good health and CMV-seronegative. Sequencing input: PBMCs. This sequence joins TRBV7-2 and TRBJ2-5, with TRBD2 identical over 9 bases. The CDR3: CASSLWAGGETQYF. The CDR3 DNA follows: TGTGCCAGCAGCTTATGGGCGGGGGGGGAGACCCAGTACTTC.